This T cell receptor beta chain originates from a study of blood T cell repertoires in COVID-19. This CDR3 region has 14 residues. Trimming pared 0 bases from V and 0 bases from J, leaving 4 bases between. The V gene's germline CDR1 is LGHNA and CDR2 YNFKEQ. This table comes from immunoSEQ multiplex PCR, and its TCRdb copy is limited to in-frame clones, with some not included. The table lists around 300,000 clones, 75% to 90% of them singletons. Seattle participants joined during active infection and were tracked over time. The sequence derives from a woman aged 70 to 79 with COVID-19, enrolled during active disease. The sequenced sample consisted of peripheral blood. V is TRBV4-2 and J is TRBJ2-3; D remains unclear. CDR3: CASSQDHSTDTQYF. The CDR3 DNA follows: TGTGCCAGCAGCCAAGACCATAGCACAGATACGCAGTATTTT.